What follows describes a single T cell receptor (beta chain). The antigen is not known. Autoimmune disease history or systemic immunosuppression led to patient exclusion. Drawing of blood for sampling happened at baseline, at cycle 4 day 1, and at cycle 7 day 1. The record originates from a study of OX40 agonist ivuxolimab in advanced cancers. Background on the study: Patients' therapy was ivuxolimab, an antibody that acts as an agonist of OX40 (CD134).

Profiling relied on immunoSEQ multiplex PCR, and the TCRdb table lists in-frame clones only, not all of them. In the table there are 63,000 or so clones, approximately 86% of which are singletons. V was trimmed by 0 bases and J by 9 bases, leaving 9 bases between them. CDR1 is LNHNV and CDR2 is YYDKDF in the germline V gene (reference sequence). The CDR3 extends over 13 amino acids. Overall study findings and caveats: CD4+ and CD8+ blood T cells expanded clonally by week 6 at 0.1 to 3.0 mg/kg.

The sequenced sample was CD4+ or CD8+ T cells sorted from blood, obtained in a trial of the OX40 agonist ivuxolimab. The receptor was derived from an adult with an advanced solid tumor such as melanoma, head and neck, liver or kidney cancer. The chain recombines TRBV15 with TRBJ1-5, with D perhaps matching TRBD1 (5 bases). DNA for the CDR3: TGTGCCACCAGCAGAGATGGGGGGGGGCCCCAGCATTTT. Amino acid sequence: CATSRDGGGPQHF.